This T cell receptor beta chain came from a study of blood T cell repertoires in COVID-19. Trimming cost V 6 bases and J 7 bases, with 14 bases left between them. Germline V lookup: CDR1 SGHRS, CDR2 YFSETQ. This CDR3 region has 14 residues. Sequencing was performed with immunoSEQ multiplex PCR; in TCRdb, only in-frame clones are kept and a portion is missing. The table includes more than 110,000 clones, roughly 78% detected once. The chain links TRBV5-1 to TRBJ1-6; D remains ambiguous. This TCR came from a woman in her forties or fifties who had recovered from COVID-19. Specimen: PBMCs or T cells enriched from blood (not recorded which). CDR3 amino acids: CASTSGSANSPLHF. CDR3 DNA: TGCGCCAGCACATCAGGCTCAGCCAATTCACCCCTCCACTTT.